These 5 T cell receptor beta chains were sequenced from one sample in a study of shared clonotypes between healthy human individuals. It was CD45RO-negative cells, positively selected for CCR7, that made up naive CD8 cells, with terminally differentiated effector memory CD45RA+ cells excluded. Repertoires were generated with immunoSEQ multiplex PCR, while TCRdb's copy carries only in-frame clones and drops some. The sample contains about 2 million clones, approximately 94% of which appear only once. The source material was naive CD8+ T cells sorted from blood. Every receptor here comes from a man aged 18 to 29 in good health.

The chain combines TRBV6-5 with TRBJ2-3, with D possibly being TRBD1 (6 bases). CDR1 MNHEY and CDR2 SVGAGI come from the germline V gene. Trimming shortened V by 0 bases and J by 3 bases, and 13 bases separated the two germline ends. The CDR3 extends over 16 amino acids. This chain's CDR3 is CASSYSTGQLTDTQYF. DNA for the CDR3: TGTGCCAGCAGTTACTCGACAGGACAATTGACAGATACGCAGTATTTT.

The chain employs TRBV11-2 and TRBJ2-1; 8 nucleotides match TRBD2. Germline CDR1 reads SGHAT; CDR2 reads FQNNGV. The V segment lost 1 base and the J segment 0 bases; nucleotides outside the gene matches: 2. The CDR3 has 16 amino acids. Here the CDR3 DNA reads TGTGCCAGCAGCTTAGTTGGGACTAGCTCCTACAATGAGCAGTTCTTC. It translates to CASSLVGTSSYNEQFF.

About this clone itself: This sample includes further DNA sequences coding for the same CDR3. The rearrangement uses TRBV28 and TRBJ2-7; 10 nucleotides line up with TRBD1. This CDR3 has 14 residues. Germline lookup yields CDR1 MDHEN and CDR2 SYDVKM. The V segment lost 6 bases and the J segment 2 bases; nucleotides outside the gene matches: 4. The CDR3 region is CASSWTGGTYEQYF. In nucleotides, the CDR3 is TGTGCCAGCAGCTGGACAGGGGGAACCTACGAGCAGTACTTC.

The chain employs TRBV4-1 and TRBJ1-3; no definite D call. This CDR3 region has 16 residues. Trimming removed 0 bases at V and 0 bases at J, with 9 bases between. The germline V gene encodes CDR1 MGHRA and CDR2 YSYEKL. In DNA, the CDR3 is TGCGCCAGCAGCCAAGATGTCCCTTTCTCTGGAAACACCATATATTTT. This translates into CASSQDVPFSGNTIYF.

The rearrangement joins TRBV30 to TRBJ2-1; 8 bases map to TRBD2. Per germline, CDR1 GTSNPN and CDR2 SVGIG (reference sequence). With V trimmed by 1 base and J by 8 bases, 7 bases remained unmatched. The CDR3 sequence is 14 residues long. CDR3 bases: TGTGCCTGGAGTGCTAGCGGGCCTGATGATGAGCAGTTCTTC. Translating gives CAWSASGPDDEQFF.